This TCR beta chain was sequenced in a study of blood T cell repertoires in COVID-19. Germline V CDR1 and CDR2: KGHSH, LQKENI. This CDR3 region has 18 residues. The junction had 11 bases not matched to a gene; V was cut back by 6 bases and J by 0 bases. The method was immunoSEQ multiplex PCR; TCRdb's version includes in-frame clones alone and lacks a portion of them. The data hold fewer than 150,000 clones, with about 80% observed a single time. Sequencing used peripheral blood. The chain has TRBV18 and TRBJ1-5, with 10 bases identical to TRBD1. The clonotype comes from a human donor in a cohort sampled during active COVID-19. CDR3 nucleotide sequence: TGTGCCAGCTCCTCTGGGACAGGGGCACTTCATAGCAATCAGCCCCAGCATTTT. Its protein is CASSSGTGALHSNQPQHF.